These 9 T cell receptor beta chains were all obtained from the same sample, sequenced in a study of cytomegalovirus exposure and HLA in healthy donors. The PCR used 60 Vbeta and 13 Jbeta primers. Some clones are missing from TCRdb's copy, which holds only in-frame ones; the method was immunoSEQ multiplex PCR. Of 110,000 to 150,000 clones listed, about four fifths were seen once; the top ten hold approximately 4.1%. What was sequenced was PBMCs. The receptors were sampled from a man in his forties in good health and CMV-seronegative.

The J gene is TRBJ1-1, the V gene TRBV5-8; D unclear. There are 11 residues in the CDR3. In germline, CDR1 is SGHTS, CDR2 YDEGEE. Trimming shortened V by 0 bases and J by 9 bases, and 6 bases separated the two germline ends. The CDR3 nucleotides are TGTGCCAGCAGCTTGGAGAGGAAAGCTTTCTTT. Its translation is CASSLERKAFF.

V is TRBV1 and J is TRBJ2-7; the table's TRBD1 call for D was not verified on the DNA. TRBV1 is a listed pseudogene. This CDR3 is 15 amino acids long. The CDR3 DNA is TGCACCAGCAGCCAAGATTCAGGACAGACCTACGAGCAGTACTTC. Its protein product is CTSSQDSGQTYEQYF.

This chain connects TRBV5-1 to TRBJ2-6; 8 bases align to TRBD1. CDR1 SGHRS and CDR2 YFSETQ come from the germline V gene. After removal of 4 bases from V and 0 bases from J, the junction contained 6 bases not matched to a gene. The CDR3 loop spans 17 amino acids. The CDR3 here is CASSPQGARSGANVLTF. In DNA form, the CDR3 reads TGCGCCAGCAGCCCGCAGGGGGCCCGCTCTGGGGCCAACGTCCTGACTTTC.

The chain carries TRBV5-1 and TRBJ1-1; D is undetermined. With 2 bases removed from V and 8 bases from J, the gap between germline ends came to 13 bases. The V gene's germline CDR1 is SGHRS and CDR2 YFSETQ. The CDR3 consists of 13 residues. CDR3 loop: CASSFQEGLEAFF. CDR3 DNA sequence: TGCGCCAGCAGCTTCCAGGAAGGCCTGGAAGCTTTCTTT.

The chain has TRBV18 and TRBJ2-5, with TRBD2 matching over 11 bases. J lost 5 bases, V lost 1 base, and 3 bases had no gene match. CDR1 KGHSH and CDR2 LQKENI come from the germline V gene. The CDR3 length is 15 residues. CDR3 sequence: CASSPLLAGVETQYF. In DNA form, the CDR3 reads TGTGCCAGCTCACCACTACTAGCGGGGGTTGAGACCCAGTACTTC.

This chain uses TRBV10-3 with TRBJ1-1; maybe TRBD1 (6 bases). The CDR3 length is 14 residues. Trimming cost V 6 bases and J 1 base, with 12 bases left between them. CDR1 is ENHRY, CDR2 SYGVKD, per germline. The CDR3 region has the DNA TGTGCCATCAGCGAAGACAGGACGAACACTGAAGCTTTCTTT. Protein sequence: CAISEDRTNTEAFF.

In this sample, this clone turned up once. The chain combines TRBV19 with TRBJ1-5; 10 nucleotides align to TRBD1. Germline V gives CDR1 LNHDA, CDR2 SQIVND (reference sequence). The CDR3 spans 16 residues. V was pared by 5 bases and J by 2 bases, with 6 bases of the junction left unmatched. The CDR3 DNA follows: TGTGCCAGTAGTGGACAGGGGGAGGTTCGCAATCAGCCCCAGCATTTT. The encoded protein is CASSGQGEVRNQPQHF.

This clone was seen only a few times. V and J are TRBV5-1 and TRBJ2-7; 8 nucleotides align to TRBD2. Trimming took 4 bases from V and 0 from J; bases not matched to a gene: 9. The CDR3 totals 16 residues. Germline values: CDR1 SGHRS, CDR2 YFSETQ. The CDR3 reads CASSRKTSGASYEQYF. CDR3 in DNA: TGCGCCAGCAGCAGAAAAACTAGCGGCGCCTCCTACGAGCAGTACTTC. The entire variable domain, with the rest obtained from reference TRBV5-1 and TRBJ2-7, is as follows: KAGVTQTPRYLIKTRGQQVTLSCSPISGHRSVSWYQQTPGQGLQFLFEYFSETQRNKGNFPGRFSGRQFSNSRSEMNVSTLELGDSALYLCASSRKTSGASYEQYFGPGTRLTVT.

The V call is TRBV10-2, the J call TRBJ2-3, with 9 nucleotides matching TRBD1. Germline CDR1 WSHSY, CDR2 SAAADI. The CDR3 consists of 16 residues. Trimming at V came to 5 bases and at J to 0 bases, leaving 6 bases not matched to a gene. CDR3 sequence (DNA): TGCGCCAGCAGTCGCCTGGACAGGGGCAGCACAGATACGCAGTATTTT. Its translation is CASSRLDRGSTDTQYF.